This TCR beta chain was identified in a study of glioma-infiltrating T cells. This clonotype was observed many times. Its antigen is as yet unknown. The CDR3 consists of 15 residues. Germline CDR1 LGHDT, CDR2 YNNKEL (reference sequence). Trimming removed 1 base from V and 1 base from J, with 11 bases in between. TCR alpha and beta CDR3 regions were amplified from RNA using iRepertoire nested multiplex PCR. Each CDR3 protein gets one entry after TCRdb re-called the multiplex PCR reads with MiXCR. The table lists 90,000 or so distinct CDR3 sequences, approximately 42% of them singletons. Study-wide points: Non-neoplastic patients had below-expected tissue-blood divergence, while all gliomas exceeded expectation.

The sequencing input was glioma tissue, nonneoplastic brain tissue, or PBMCs (not recorded which). The receptor was isolated from a human donor with low-grade glioma or glioblastoma, undergoing nonglioma brain surgery, or in good health (not recorded which). The chain uses TRBV3-1 and TRBJ2-7, with D possibly TRBD2 on 6 matching bases. The CDR3 region has the DNA TGTGCCAGCAGCCAAGGGTTCGGGAGATCCTACGAGCAGTACTTC. Its translation: CASSQGFGRSYEQYF.